This T cell receptor beta chain was captured by sequencing in a study of T cell repertoires in cytomegalovirus infection. On the study more broadly: Public signatures in TCR beta pointed to CMV infection and matching HLA type. Study-level findings and limits: Pooled public TCR beta family frequency picked out CMV carriers with the relevant HLA. The study found HLA-C-restricted CMV-specific TCR beta clonotypes dominating the ex vivo response.

V gave up 0 bases and J gave up 5 bases, with 11 bases separating them. The CDR3 extends over 14 amino acids. Germline V lookup: CDR1 SGHRS, CDR2 YFSETQ. TCRdb reprocessed the reads via MiXCR and lists one record per CDR3 protein. This repertoire shows some 900,000 distinct CDR3 sequences, about 31% found once; its top ten account for roughly an eighth. This clonotype was counted only a few times. Antigen unknown. The gene calls are TRBV5-1 and TRBJ2-5; D is unresolved. The material sequenced was cultured CD8+ T cells from PBMCs, taken from culture after CMV antigen stimulation. The receptor was derived from a human donor in good health (CMV status not recorded). Some clones in this sample may be carry-over from other donors' samples. The CDR3 spells CASSLERRMETQYF. In DNA form, the CDR3 reads TGCGCCAGCAGCTTGGAACGCAGGATGGAGACCCAGTACTTC.